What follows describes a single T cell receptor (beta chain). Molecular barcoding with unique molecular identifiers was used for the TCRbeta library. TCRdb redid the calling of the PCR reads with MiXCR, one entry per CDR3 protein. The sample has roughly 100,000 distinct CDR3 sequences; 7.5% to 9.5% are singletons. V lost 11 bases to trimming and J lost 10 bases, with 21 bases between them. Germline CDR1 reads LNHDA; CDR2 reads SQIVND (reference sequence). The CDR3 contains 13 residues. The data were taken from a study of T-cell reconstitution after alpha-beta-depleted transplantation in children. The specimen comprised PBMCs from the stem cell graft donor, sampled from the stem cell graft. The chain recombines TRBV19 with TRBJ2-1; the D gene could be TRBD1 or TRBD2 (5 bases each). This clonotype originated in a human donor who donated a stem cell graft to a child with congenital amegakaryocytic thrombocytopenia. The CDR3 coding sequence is TGTGCCGGGGGACCCCGTAATAGGAGGGAGCAGTTCTTC. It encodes CAGGPRNRREQFF. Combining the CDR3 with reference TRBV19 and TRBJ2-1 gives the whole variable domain DGGITQSPKYLFRKEGQNVTLSCEQNLNHDAMYWYRQDPGQGLRLIYYSQIVNDFQKGDIAEGYSVSREKKESFPLTVTSAQKNPTAFYLCAGGPRNRREQFFGPGTRLTVL.